This TCR beta chain stems from a study of cytomegalovirus exposure and HLA in healthy donors (dated by TCRdb to 2015 to 2018). Regarding the study in general: An earlier analysis of roughly 630 of the donors reported 276 Gb of sequence data and 100 million to 130 million unique TCR beta sequences from approximately 180 million T cells. An earlier analysis of 587 of the donors applied high-throughput TCR beta sequencing to assess whether each TCR beta V gene segment acted as functional or pseudogenic. In a later genetic analysis, genome-wide SNP genotypes for about 55% of the roughly 670 donors were used, and that subset was treated as a discovery cohort. To predict cytomegalovirus infection status, the study combined high-throughput TCR immunosequencing, statistical association of individual TCRs with disease status, and machine learning. Among about 360 genotyped donors of the cohort, an average of around 240,000 unique TCR beta nucleotide sequences were sequenced per donor, around 18% of them non-productive. Of the roughly 400 genotyped donors, approximately 83% fell in the genetic ancestry cluster associated with self-reported Caucasian donors. Both class I and class II loci were covered by HLA typing, at four-digit resolution. The study profiled the T cell repertoires of under 850 subjects by immunosequencing and related them to cytomegalovirus serostatus. To study patterns of TCR occurrence, a later analysis re-analyzed previously published TCR beta repertoires from 500 to 850 donors and added high-resolution HLA genotyping. Every discovery cohort repertoire had been produced on one sequencing platform. Donor age, sex, ethnicity and CMV serostatus were compiled together with the repertoire data. The study was designed to test whether signatures of past pathogen exposure could be identified by cataloging public T cell receptors. The later analysis used no new phenotypic data to find candidate immune exposures, relying instead on TCR beta sequences and their occurrence across donors. In addition to the first cohort of 666 subjects, a separate validation cohort of approximately 130 different subjects was used. Roughly 5 DR-DQ haplotypes were handled as single units for association and clustering because linkage in the cohort was strong. Typing coverage differed by locus: A, B, C, DRB1 and DQB1 were typed in roughly 620-630 donors, DQA1 in approximately 520, DPA1 in over 600, and DPB1 in roughly 450. An early release that covered 500 to 800 HLA-typed donors contained about 300 gigabases of sequencing data and around 85 million unique TCR sequences.

The cohort consisted of hundreds of healthy bone marrow donors. Cohort members were all nominally healthy when sampled, although unrecorded immune exposures were likely present. The donor was CMV seronegative and was included in the group of over 300 seronegative cohort members. A peripheral blood sample was provided by each donor, and peripheral blood mononuclear cells were used for TCR beta sequencing. The Qiagen DNeasy Blood Extraction Kit was used to extract genomic DNA from the blood cell samples. Turning to this clone: There is no known antigen for this receptor. No base quality values were provided; no much bigger clone lies one nucleotide off.

Libraries were made using the immunoSEQ multiplex PCR assay. For the multiplex PCR, a mixture combining 60 forward primers for TCR Vbeta segments and 13 reverse primers for TCR Jbeta segments was used. Amplification of the CDR3 region of rearranged TCR beta genes was performed with a multiplex PCR assay on genomic DNA. The Illumina HiSeq System was used to sequence the amplified TCR beta libraries as 87-base-pair reads. Per the original workflow: A later analysis tallied 80 million to 95 million unique TCR beta chains across the 666 repertoires, and about 10 million of those chains were shared by two or more donors. A nearest-neighbor algorithm error-corrected the raw reads and collapsed the reads into unique sequences, merging closely related sequences to remove PCR and sequencing errors. V, D and J gene segments were assigned by aligning CDR3 sequences to IMGT reference sequences. For a sequence to be retained, at least a six-nucleotide match to both a V gene segment and a J gene segment was required. Rearrangements were called productive when the CDR3 lacked stop codons and stayed in frame with V and J; all others were non-productive. Following IMGT convention, CDR3 was defined as the stretch from the second conserved V-encoded cysteine up to the conserved J-encoded phenylalanine. In an earlier analysis of roughly 580 of the donors, sequences lacking an unambiguous match to a single V gene segment were excluded. In an earlier analysis of about 590 of the donors, a V segment was called functional when productive rearrangements were above 56.7%, and segregating when the standard deviation between donors exceeded 5%. A statistical classification framework was built to diagnose cytomegalovirus status from the catalog of TCR beta chain sequences. In a later analysis, V and J genes were assigned by comparing TCR nucleotide sequences against IMGT/GENE-DB human TR gene sequences. A later analysis assigned CDR3 sequences and most-parsimonious VDJ recombination scenarios with the TCRdist pipeline. In a later analysis, every TCR beta chain was defined by the combination of its CDR3 amino acid sequence and its V-gene family, and reads without a unique V-gene family were dropped. A later analysis removed 592 highly shared, low-generation-probability nucleotide sequences to deal with suspected cross-contamination and a sequencing artifact. In a later analysis, a clonal expansion index was calculated for each public chain from normalized within-repertoire ranks of inferred template counts. Generation probabilities in a later analysis came from a VDJ recombination model fitted to out-of-frame rearrangements, and those results were checked against IGoR. In a later analysis, hypergeometric tests were used to score TCR-TCR, TCR-HLA and TCR-CMV co-occurrence, with a repertoire-size bias correction applied to TCR pairs. A later analysis estimated false discovery rates by permuting HLA or CMV assignments 20 times. In a later analysis, co-occurring TCRs were grouped using DBSCAN, and TCRdist sequence similarity was added for clustering within HLA-allele-positive subsets. Repertoires with fewer than 30,000 or more than 120,000 public chains were left out of co-occurrence clustering, as were several repertoires with anomalous nucleotide sharing. TCRdb's version of the immuneACCESS table is confined to in-frame rearrangements and falls short of the full clone set. An unresolved V gene accounts for under half of the shortfall where checked; the remainder is of unknown origin. D and trimming were read from the DNA, whereas the V and J calls and clone size are those reported in that table. This sample comprises 180,000 or so clones, 65% to 85% of them detected only once. Approximately 0.092% of the sample belongs to the ten largest clones.

Overall results and qualifications from the work: The classifier was reported to diagnose cytomegalovirus status with high specificity and sensitivity in both the original cohort and the validation cohort. Assigning TCR associations to individual alleles was difficult when HLA alleles, especially DR and DQ, strongly co-occurred. According to a later genetic analysis, donors in an Asian-associated ancestry cluster had fewer N-insertions in productive TCRs than the roughly 700-donor mean. Because counts were too low, about 18 rarely observed V segments, including chromosome 9 orphons, were excluded from the earlier analysis of a few hundred of the donors. Sequencing depth was assumed to be roughly uniform across donors in the presence/absence analyses, though that assumption may not hold. The study listed 150 to 200 TCR beta chains as associated with cytomegalovirus. A cluster of highly shared sequence variants was judged likely to be a technical artifact of the sequencing pipeline. Specific HLA alleles were associated with more than 15,000 TCR beta sequences at a false discovery rate of 0.05 in a later analysis. In an earlier analysis of about 600 of the donors, most TCR beta V segments appeared in productive rearrangements about 87% or about 30% of the time, broadly matching IMGT annotations. A later genetic analysis associated a missense DCLRE1C variant with V-gene and J-gene trimming of TCR beta chains, and an independent cohort replicated the association. A further reported finding was that TCR beta sequences accurately predicted the HLA-A and HLA-B alleles for most subjects in the first cohort. This cohort had only TCR beta chains sequenced, and the lack of alpha or paired-chain data limited which features could be detected. It was suggested by the authors that the approach could potentially be generalized to other disease states and immunological phenotypes. According to a later analysis, parvovirus B19, influenza, CMV and Epstein-Barr virus appeared linked to several top co-occurrence clusters. According to a later analysis, most CMV-associated TCR beta chains appeared to be HLA-restricted, and the HLA associations seemed to be driven largely by CMV exposure. Most TCR sequences were seen in very few donors, while some public TCRs were found in many individuals. For the cohort, immune exposure information was limited to CMV serostatus. Because HLA typing was unavailable for some donors at each locus, only the typed subset was used in association tests. Linkage disequilibrium might explain the correlated functional status among segregating V segments, but an unknown experimental factor could not be excluded. Three of the identified cytomegalovirus-associated TCR beta chains were confirmed in vitro to be specific for cytomegalovirus antigens. In a later analysis, the rate of TCR association differed among HLA loci, with DRB1 alleles having the most associated TCRs and HLA-C alleles having the fewest. A later analysis found that HLA-associated TCR beta chains were more clonally expanded and had lower generation probabilities than equally common non-associated chains.

The source of this sequence is a boy younger than 10 in good health and CMV-seronegative. Source material: PBMCs.

The CDR3 amino acid sequence is: CAIRKDRGDSPLHF. The sequence in DNA is TGTGCCATCCGAAAGGACAGGGGAGATTCACCCCTCCACTTT. This sequence uses TRBV10-3 and TRBJ1-6, with TRBD1 matching 9 junction bases. Looking up the germline V gene yields CDR1 ENHRY and CDR2 SYGVKD. V is cut back by 8 bases and J by 8 bases, with 7 bases in the junction unmatched. Including the terminal cysteine and phenylalanine, the CDR3 comprises 14 residues. The sequence is cut down to CDR3 DNA, 42 bases in frame from base 1.